This is a list of T cell receptor beta chains from one sample in a study of blood T cell repertoires in COVID-19. Clones were sequenced by immunoSEQ multiplex PCR, and TCRdb holds only the in-frame ones, with some missing. This table holds approximately 300,000 clones, more than 80% found once. The sequenced sample consisted of peripheral blood. Source of these receptors: a middle-aged woman with acute or convalescent COVID-19. Each CDR3 is given without its conserved first and last residue.

V,J,CDR3
TRBV27,TRBJ1-2,ASSFSGQGSYGYT
TRBV11-2,TRBJ1-4,ASRAFRQPNEKLF
TRBV10-3,TRBJ1-2,AISDGTGNVYGYT
TRBV2,TRBJ2-2,ASLPTGATGELF
TRBV29-1,TRBJ1-1,SVEDRGRFLDTEAF
TRBV19,TRBJ1-6,ASSTGPHSPLH
TRBV5-1,TRBJ1-2,ASSPTQGYGYT
TRBV5-4,TRBJ2-5,ASSQTGMETQY
TRBV5-4,TRBJ1-4,ASSLGPLGPNEKLF
TRBV19,TRBJ2-5,ASSDLAGGKTQY
TRBV9,TRBJ2-2,ASNSDRDSYPTGELF
TRBV5-5,TRBJ1-2,ASSLALLDRGADGYT
TRBV3-1/TRBV3-2,TRBJ2-5,ASSQAQGVVGETQY
TRBV29-1,TRBJ1-2,SVEGMIGGRGYT
TRBV19,TRBJ1-6,ASSTIGTGHHNSPLH
TRBV9,TRBJ2-5,ASSQQRGGTQY
TRBV6-5,TRBJ2-3,ASRTLAGGTDTQY
TRBV18,TRBJ2-2,ASSPFLARGLTTGELF
TRBV4-1,TRBJ1-1,ASSRSDTGTEAF
TRBV5-4,TRBJ1-2,ASSLAGNNYGYT
TRBV2,TRBJ2-6,ASSPSGGAVGANVLT
TRBV6-4,TRBJ1-1,ASSITENTEAF
TRBV4-1,TRBJ2-2,ASSPGQSNTGELF
TRBV18,TRBJ1-3,ASSNNRGQEGNTIY
TRBV4-1,TRBJ1-1,ASSQVTGEAF
TRBV5-4,TRBJ1-4,ASSSHTGAKANEKLF
TRBV9,TRBJ2-3,ASSVAAQDTQY
TRBV12-3/TRBV12-4,TRBJ1-5,ASSDRGSAQH
TRBV5-6,TRBJ2-3,ASSFPTGEVDTQY
TRBV6-6,TRBJ2-3,ASSRLAALFTDTQY
TRBV7-3,TRBJ2-2,ASSLNRLRAGGDPNQNTGELF
TRBV5-5,TRBJ2-3,ASSSPLSIRAQY
TRBV2,TRBJ1-2,ASSERQGFGYT
TRBV21-1,TRBJ2-4,ASSLLRKPVAKNIQY
TRBV5-1,TRBJ1-1,ASSLVDTNTEAF
TRBV2,TRBJ1-5,ASSRGTGLQPQH
TRBV7-3,TRBJ1-1,ASSLSGGSGTEAF
TRBV12-3/TRBV12-4,TRBJ1-1,ASSEARAEAF
TRBV7-2,TRBJ1-1,ASGTGNVGTEAF
TRBV6-5,TRBJ1-2,ASSSGQESYGYT